Listed below are T cell receptor beta chains from one sample, sequenced in a study of CD8 T cells in ankylosing spondylitis. TCRdb called the 5' RACE reads again in MiXCR, with one record for every CDR3 protein. The data hold fewer than 650,000 distinct CDR3 sequences, with roughly 13% observed a single time. Input material: blood, either unsorted or a sorted T cell fraction (not recorded which). The source of these receptors is a male donor with ankylosing spondylitis. Both conserved end residues are part of each CDR3. Clone size is not always given. Where it is, it says once, few, many or a class for expanded clones.

j_call v_call clone_size cdr3_aa
TRBJ2-2 TRBV11-2 few CASSPRTSYGELFF
TRBJ1-1 TRBV29-1 . CSFRTSTEAFF
TRBJ1-5 TRBV10-3 many CAISESPAGGNQPQHF
TRBJ2-4 TRBV12-3/TRBV12-4 many CASSHSGQGDIQYF
TRBJ2-1 TRBV20-1 few CSASQQRYNEQFF
TRBJ1-1 TRBV29-1 few CSSYTGPENTEAFF
TRBJ2-1 TRBV5-5 few CASSLVSRSYNEQFF
TRBJ2-1 TRBV12-5 . CASGLRASGRGNEQFF
TRBJ2-1 TRBV27 few CASGPGLAYNEQFF
TRBJ1-2 TRBV27 . CASSLSLGTVANYGYTF
TRBJ2-1 TRBV12-3/TRBV12-4 few CASSPGQGIDEQFF